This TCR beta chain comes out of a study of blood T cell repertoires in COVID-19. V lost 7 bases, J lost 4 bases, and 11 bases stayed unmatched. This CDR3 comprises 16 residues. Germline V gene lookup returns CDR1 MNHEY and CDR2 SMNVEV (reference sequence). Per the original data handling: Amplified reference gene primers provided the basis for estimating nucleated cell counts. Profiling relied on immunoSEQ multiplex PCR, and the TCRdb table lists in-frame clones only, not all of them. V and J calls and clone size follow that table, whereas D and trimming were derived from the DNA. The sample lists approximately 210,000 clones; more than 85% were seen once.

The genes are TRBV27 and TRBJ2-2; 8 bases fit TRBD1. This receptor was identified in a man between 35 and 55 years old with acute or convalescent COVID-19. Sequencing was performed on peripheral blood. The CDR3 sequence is CASTKLAQGGTGELFF. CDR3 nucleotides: TGTGCCAGCACTAAACTCGCACAGGGGGGCACCGGGGAGCTGTTTTTT.